This T cell receptor beta chain was captured by sequencing in a study of early T cells in non-severe SARS-CoV-2 infection. Using its own MiXCR run on the 5' RACE reads, TCRdb lists one record per CDR3 protein. In the table there are about 83,000 distinct CDR3 sequences, roughly 10% of which are singletons. Germline V gives CDR1 MNHEY, CDR2 SVGEGT. With 7 bases removed from V and 6 bases from J, the gap between germline ends came to 16 bases. This CDR3 contains 14 residues. The sequence was obtained from an adult who was a healthcare worker with PCR-confirmed SARS-CoV-2 infection or an uninfected control (not recorded which). The material sequenced was whole blood, taken at baseline. The chain employs TRBV6-2 or TRBV6-3 and TRBJ2-1; either TRBD1 or TRBD2 may supply D (6 bases each). Here the CDR3 DNA reads TGTGCCAGCACTTCAACCGGGGGCCGCAATGAGCAGTTCTTC. Translated, it gives CASTSTGGRNEQFF.